The next 19 T cell receptor beta chains were all read from a single sample in a study of control samples from healthy donors and cancer patients (dated by TCRdb to the early 2020s). The library was generated by the immunoSEQ multiplex PCR assay. TCRdb took this table from immuneACCESS and kept in-frame rearrangements with V and J called. Such tables lack part of the clones; where checked against another copy, unresolved V genes explain under half of the gap, and the rest is unexplained. Counted in this sample were some 70,000 clones; under 85% of them appeared once. The ten largest clones represent 15% to 19% of the sample. Sequencing was performed on blood. These receptors all come from a man between 60 and 70 years old in good health.

The V and J genes are TRBV6-5 and TRBJ2-2, with 9 bases that match TRBD2. V shed 8 bases, J shed 0 bases, and the junction held 4 bases outside the gene matches. CDR1 is MNHEY and CDR2 is SVGAGI in the germline V gene. The CDR3 is 15 residues long. The CDR3 sequence: CASPRLAANTGELFF. The CDR3 nucleotides read TGTGCCAGCCCACGACTAGCGGCGAACACCGGGGAGCTGTTTTTT.

This chain links TRBV19 with TRBJ2-5; 7 nucleotides match TRBD1. The junction had 9 bases not matched to a gene; V was cut back by 3 bases and J by 5 bases. Germline-derived CDR1 and CDR2 are LNHDA and SQIVND (reference sequence). The CDR3 covers 15 residues. Written as DNA, the CDR3 is TGTGCCAGTAGTATCGGGGACAGCGCGAGTGAGACCCAGTACTTC. Translation gives CASSIGDSASETQYF.

At least ten counts were recorded for this clone. The genes are TRBV2 and TRBJ2-2; TRBD1 might be the D (5 bases). Germline CDR1 reads SNHLY; CDR2 reads FYNNEI. Trimming left V 7 bases short and J 2 bases short, with 11 bases between. CDR3 size: 14 residues. This chain's CDR3 is CASISTENTGELFF. The CDR3 region has the DNA TGTGCCAGCATCTCGACAGAAAACACCGGGGAGCTGTTTTTT.

The chain joins TRBV6-2 or TRBV6-3 to TRBJ2-1; D gene ambiguous. V dropped 0 bases and J dropped 4 bases, with 10 bases sitting between them. Germline CDR1 MNHEY, CDR2 SVGEGT. This CDR3 is 15 amino acids long. The CDR3 loop reads CASSYSTRQYNEQFF. Here the CDR3 DNA reads TGTGCCAGCAGTTACTCGACGCGGCAATACAATGAGCAGTTCTTC.

The genes are TRBV9 and TRBJ1-4; D is perhaps TRBD1 (5 bases). Germline lookup yields CDR1 SGDLS and CDR2 YYNGEE. V lost 1 base and J 8 bases, leaving 12 bases between the germline ends. The CDR3 is made up of 14 amino acids. The CDR3 here is CASSVSDRGEKLFF. In nucleotides, the CDR3 is TGTGCCAGCAGCGTATCGGACCGGGGGGAAAAACTGTTTTTT.

V is TRBV10-3 and J is TRBJ1-3, with a tentative D call TRBD1 (6 bases). Germline CDR1 is ENHRY and CDR2 is SYGVKD. CDR3 length equals 13 residues. V was clipped by 11 bases and J by 7 bases, with 18 bases between them. CDR3 sequence (DNA): TGTGCCGAGCCGAGGCAGGGGCTGAACACCATATATTTT. This codes for CAEPRQGLNTIYF.

V gene TRBV6-5 combines with J gene TRBJ1-1, with 8 bases matching TRBD1. Germline V gene data show CDR1 as MNHEY and CDR2 as SVGAGI. V shed 7 bases, J shed 0 bases, and the junction held 7 bases outside the gene matches. CDR3 length: 15 residues. The CDR3 spells CASIRGQAMNTEAFF. DNA of the CDR3: TGTGCCAGCATACGGGGACAGGCCATGAACACTGAAGCTTTCTTT.

This sequence joins TRBV9 and TRBJ2-1, with 7 bases identical to TRBD2. The CDR3 has 15 amino acids. The germline gives CDR1 SGDLS, CDR2 YYNGEE. Trimming took 0 bases from V and 1 from J; bases not matched to a gene: 1. CDR3 residues: CASSVVGGSYNEQFF. CDR3 coding DNA: TGTGCCAGCAGCGTAGTCGGGGGGTCCTACAATGAGCAGTTCTTC.

The gene calls are TRBV7-8 and TRBJ1-3; 7 bases align to TRBD1. The ends lost 2 bases at V and 1 base at J; junction bases unmatched: 5. The germline V gene encodes CDR1 SGHVS and CDR2 FQNEAQ. This CDR3 has 16 residues. CDR3 bases: TGTGCCAGCAGCTTAACGGGACAGCTTTCTGGAAACACCATATATTTT. It codes for CASSLTGQLSGNTIYF.

This chain's CDR3 is CASSLGRGIAEAFF. In DNA form, the CDR3 reads TGTGCCAGCAGCTTGGGGAGGGGAATCGCTGAAGCTTTCTTT. The gene calls are TRBV5-6 and TRBJ1-1; perhaps TRBD1 as D (5 bases). Germline-derived CDR1 and CDR2 are SGHDT and YYEEEE. The CDR3 spans 14 residues. With 0 bases removed from V and 6 bases from J, the gap between germline ends came to 12 bases.

CDR3 nucleotide sequence: TGTGCCAGCAGTTTATCACAGGGAAGTCGGCAGTACTTC. Translating gives CASSLSQGSRQYF. This sequence joins TRBV27 and TRBJ2-7; D might be TRBD1 (6 bases). The ends were cut back, 0 bases at V and 9 bases at J, with 12 bases in the middle. The CDR3 loop spans 13 amino acids. Germline values: CDR1 MNHEY, CDR2 SMNVEV (reference sequence).

The V gene is TRBV6-5, the J gene TRBJ2-7; weak D call: TRBD1 (6 bases). Trimming removed 7 bases from V and 0 bases from J, with 16 bases in between. The CDR3 contains 15 residues. The V gene's germline CDR1 is MNHEY and CDR2 SVGAGI. Written as DNA, the CDR3 is TGTGCCAGCACGGTTCGGCAGGGGAACTCCTACGAGCAGTACTTC. This gives the protein CASTVRQGNSYEQYF.

The V call is TRBV15, the J call TRBJ2-1; 7 bases map to TRBD2. The CDR3 covers 16 residues. In germline, CDR1 is LNHNV, CDR2 YYDKDF (reference sequence). Trimming at V came to 6 bases and at J to 0 bases, leaving 8 bases not matched to a gene. The CDR3 sequence is CATSNTGTISYNEQFF. CDR3 sequence (DNA): TGTGCCACCAGTAATACCGGGACTATCTCCTACAATGAGCAGTTCTTC.

The chain carries TRBV11-2 and TRBJ1-3; D ambiguous. The CDR3 runs to 16 residues. Germline-derived CDR1 and CDR2 are SGHAT and FQNNGV. V was trimmed by 4 bases and J by 4 bases, leaving 17 bases between them. CDR3 nucleotide sequence: TGTGCCAGCAGCTCCCAGATACAGTTTATGGGAAACACCATATATTTT. Residues: CASSSQIQFMGNTIYF. Full variable domain (missing parts from reference TRBV11-2 and TRBJ1-3): EAGVAQSPRYKIIEKRQSVAFWCNPISGHATLYWYQQILGQGPKLLIQFQNNGVVDDSQLPKDRFSAERLKGVDSTLKIQPAKLEDSAVYLCASSSQIQFMGNTIYFGEGSWLTVV.

The rearrangement uses TRBV7-2 and TRBJ2-7, with 7 bases matching TRBD2. Germline V gene data show CDR1 as SGHTA and CDR2 as FQGNSA. The J segment lost 3 bases and the V segment lost 0 bases, leaving 20 bases of the junction unmatched. The CDR3 contains 20 residues. The chain's CDR3 is CASSLASPLAGGRTLYEQYF. The DNA for the CDR3 is TGTGCCAGCAGCTTAGCTTCCCCGCTAGCTGGCGGGAGAACCCTCTACGAGCAGTACTTC.

The chain employs TRBV12-3 or TRBV12-4 and TRBJ1-2; weak D call: TRBD1 (6 bases). Trimming cost V 6 bases and J 5 bases, with 13 bases left between them. The CDR3 sequence is 13 residues long. The CDR3, as DNA: TGTGCCAGCAGACAAACAGGGTCATATGGCTACACCTTC. Its protein product is CASRQTGSYGYTF.

The chain uses TRBV7-9 and TRBJ1-1; TRBD1 aligns across 9 bases. With 5 bases clipped from V and 4 bases from J, the junction kept 5 bases outside the gene matches. Germline V gene sequence: CDR1 SEHNR, CDR2 FQNEAQ (reference sequence). The CDR3 sequence is 14 residues long. As DNA, the CDR3 is TGTGCCAGCAGCGCACAGGGGGCCGTCACTGAAGCTTTCTTT. This encodes CASSAQGAVTEAFF.

The V gene is TRBV15, the J gene TRBJ2-3; 9 bases are shared with TRBD1. Losses at the gene ends were 9 bases for V and 0 bases for J; bases not matched to a gene: 7. The germline V gene encodes CDR1 LNHNV and CDR2 YYDKDF (reference sequence). The CDR3 runs 15 residues. The CDR3 region has the DNA TGTGCCACTAAAAGGGACAGGGCTAGCACAGATACGCAGTATTTT. This translates into CATKRDRASTDTQYF.

This chain connects TRBV19 to TRBJ2-1, with D perhaps TRBD2 (6 bases). The CDR3 has 17 amino acids. The ends were cut back, 3 bases at V and 0 bases at J, with 15 bases in the middle. Germline V gene sequence: CDR1 LNHDA, CDR2 SQIVND (reference sequence). The CDR3 is CASSISAGSGSYNEQFF. The CDR3, as DNA: TGTGCCAGTAGTATCTCGGCGGGGTCCGGCTCCTACAATGAGCAGTTCTTC. The full variable domain, with the rest looked up from reference TRBV19 and TRBJ2-1, is DGGITQSPKYLFRKEGQNVTLSCEQNLNHDAMYWYRQDPGQGLRLIYYSQIVNDFQKGDIAEGYSVSREKKESFPLTVTSAQKNPTAFYLCASSISAGSGSYNEQFFGPGTRLTVL.